This TCR beta chain comes out of a study of CXCR3-negative and CXCR3-positive naive CD8 T cells. There are 13 residues in the CDR3. Per germline, CDR1 SEHNR and CDR2 FQNEAQ (reference sequence). With respect to this clonotype: Its antigen is undetermined.

The study sorted every CD8+ T cell subset in triplicate at 300,000 cells each. Notes on the study in general: Post-cryopreservation CXCR3 expression was partly diminished, and the bulk of assays employed fresh PBMCs. A higher hydrophobicity marked the TRB CDR3s of CXCR3-positive naive cells versus CXCR3-negative naive cells.

UMI labels and 5' RACE were used to prepare the TRB cDNA libraries. Reprocessing the 5' RACE reads, TCRdb reports a single entry for every CDR3 protein and omits DNA. The sample has about 150,000 distinct CDR3 sequences, and its top ten clones hold 0.45% to 0.6%. Sequenced: naive CXCR3+ CD8+ T cells from blood. Subset described: CD45RO-CCR7+CD27+CD95- naive CD8+ T cells expressing CXCR3 (TNR3+). The rearrangement uses TRBV7-9 and TRBJ1-1. This receptor was taken from a human donor in good health. Some clones in this sample may be carry-over from other donors' samples. The CDR3 loop reads CASSLNSDTEAFF.